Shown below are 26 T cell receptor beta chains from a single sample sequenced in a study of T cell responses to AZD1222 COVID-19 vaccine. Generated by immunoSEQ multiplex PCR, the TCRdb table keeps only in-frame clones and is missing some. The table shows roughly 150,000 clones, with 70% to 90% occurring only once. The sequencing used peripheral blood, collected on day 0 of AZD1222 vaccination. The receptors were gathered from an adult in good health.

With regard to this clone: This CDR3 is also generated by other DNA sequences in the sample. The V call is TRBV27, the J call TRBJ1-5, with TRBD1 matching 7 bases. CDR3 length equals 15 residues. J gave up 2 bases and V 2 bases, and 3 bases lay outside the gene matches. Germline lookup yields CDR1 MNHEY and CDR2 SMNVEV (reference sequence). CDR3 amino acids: CASSLIGGGNQPQHF. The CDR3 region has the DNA TGTGCCAGCAGTTTAATAGGGGGCGGCAATCAGCCCCAGCATTTT.

The CDR3 DNA is TGCGCCAGCAGCGGACAGGGGGACACCGGGGAGCTGTTTTTT. It encodes CASSGQGDTGELFF. The chain joins TRBV5-1 to TRBJ2-2, with TRBD1 matching 10 bases. Germline CDR1 and CDR2: SGHRS and YFSETQ. This CDR3 region has 14 residues. V gave up 4 bases and J gave up 3 bases; unmatched junction bases: 0.

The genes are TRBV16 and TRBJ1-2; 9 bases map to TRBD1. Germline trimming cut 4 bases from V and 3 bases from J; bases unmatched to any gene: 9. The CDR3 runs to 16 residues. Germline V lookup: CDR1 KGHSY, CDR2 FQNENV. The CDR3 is CASSLRDRVNDYGYTF. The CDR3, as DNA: TGTGCCAGCAGCCTCCGGGACAGGGTTAACGACTATGGCTACACCTTC.

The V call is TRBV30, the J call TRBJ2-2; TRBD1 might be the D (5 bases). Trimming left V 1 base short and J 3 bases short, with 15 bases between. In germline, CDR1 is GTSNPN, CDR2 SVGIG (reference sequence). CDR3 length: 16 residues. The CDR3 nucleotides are TGTGCCTGGAGTGACCGAACAGGAGCTTACACCGGGGAGCTGTTTTTT. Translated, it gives CAWSDRTGAYTGELFF.

Written as DNA, the CDR3 is TGCGCCAGCAGCTTGGTGTCCAATTCACCCCTCCACTTT. Its protein is CASSLVSNSPLHF. V gene TRBV5-1 combines with J gene TRBJ1-6; D uncertain. The V end was cut by 0 bases, the J end by 7 bases, with 5 bases between. CDR1 is SGHRS and CDR2 is YFSETQ in the germline V gene. This CDR3 contains 13 residues.

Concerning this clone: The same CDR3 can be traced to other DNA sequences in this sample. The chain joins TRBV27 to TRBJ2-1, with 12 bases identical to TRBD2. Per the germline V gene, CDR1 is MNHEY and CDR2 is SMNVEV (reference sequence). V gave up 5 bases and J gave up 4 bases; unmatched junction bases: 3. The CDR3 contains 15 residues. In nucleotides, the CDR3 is TGTGCCAGCAGTAGGACTAGCGGGGCTTACAATGAGCAGTTCTTC. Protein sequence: CASSRTSGAYNEQFF.

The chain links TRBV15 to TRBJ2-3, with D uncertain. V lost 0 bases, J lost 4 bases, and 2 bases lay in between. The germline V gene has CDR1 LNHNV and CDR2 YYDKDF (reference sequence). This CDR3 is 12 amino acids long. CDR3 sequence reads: CATSRDADTQYF. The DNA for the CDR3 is TGTGCCACCAGCAGAGACGCAGATACGCAGTATTTT.

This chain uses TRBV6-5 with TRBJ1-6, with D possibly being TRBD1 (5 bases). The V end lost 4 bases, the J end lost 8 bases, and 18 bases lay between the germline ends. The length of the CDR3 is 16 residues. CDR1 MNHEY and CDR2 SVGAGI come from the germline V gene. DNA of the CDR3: TGTGCCAGCAGTTCCCTCCCGGGAGGGGATCATTCACCCCTCCACTTT. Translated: CASSSLPGGDHSPLHF.

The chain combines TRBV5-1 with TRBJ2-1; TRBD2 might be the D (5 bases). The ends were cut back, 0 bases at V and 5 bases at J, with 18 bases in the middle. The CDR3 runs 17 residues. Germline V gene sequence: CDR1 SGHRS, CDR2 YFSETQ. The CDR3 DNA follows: TGCGCCAGCAGCTTGGCCCCTGGAGCGGCTACCAACAATGAGCAGTTCTTC. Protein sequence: CASSLAPGAATNNEQFF.

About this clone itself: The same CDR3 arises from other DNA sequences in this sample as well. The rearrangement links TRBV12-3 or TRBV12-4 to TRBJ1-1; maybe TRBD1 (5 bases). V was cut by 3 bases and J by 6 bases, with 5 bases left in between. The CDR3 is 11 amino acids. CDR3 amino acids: CASSLGAEAFF. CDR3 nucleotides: TGTGCCAGCAGTTTGGGGGCTGAAGCTTTCTTT.

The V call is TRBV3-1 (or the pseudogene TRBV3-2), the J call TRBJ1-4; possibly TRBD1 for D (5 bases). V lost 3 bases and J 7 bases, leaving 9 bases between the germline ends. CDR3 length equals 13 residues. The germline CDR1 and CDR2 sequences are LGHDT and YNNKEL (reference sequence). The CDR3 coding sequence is TGTGCCAGCAGCCACCGGGACGGTGAAAAACTGTTTTTT. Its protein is CASSHRDGEKLFF.

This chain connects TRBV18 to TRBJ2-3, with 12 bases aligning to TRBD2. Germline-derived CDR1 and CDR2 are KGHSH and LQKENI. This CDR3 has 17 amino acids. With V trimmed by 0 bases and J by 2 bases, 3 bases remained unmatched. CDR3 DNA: TGTGCCAGCTCACCACCCGGACTAGCGGGGAACACAGATACGCAGTATTTT. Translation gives CASSPPGLAGNTDTQYF. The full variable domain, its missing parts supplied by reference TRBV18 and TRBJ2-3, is NAGVMQNPRHLVRRRGQEARLRCSPMKGHSHVYWYRQLPEEGLKFMVYLQKENIIDESGMPKERFSAEFPKEGPSILRIQQVVRGDSAAYFCASSPPGLAGNTDTQYFGPGTRLTVL.

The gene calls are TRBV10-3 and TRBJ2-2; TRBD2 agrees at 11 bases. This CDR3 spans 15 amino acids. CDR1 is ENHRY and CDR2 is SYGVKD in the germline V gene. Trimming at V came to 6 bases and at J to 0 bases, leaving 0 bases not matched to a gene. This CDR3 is CAIRGLAANTGELFF. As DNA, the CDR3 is TGTGCCATCAGGGGACTAGCGGCGAACACCGGGGAGCTGTTTTTT.

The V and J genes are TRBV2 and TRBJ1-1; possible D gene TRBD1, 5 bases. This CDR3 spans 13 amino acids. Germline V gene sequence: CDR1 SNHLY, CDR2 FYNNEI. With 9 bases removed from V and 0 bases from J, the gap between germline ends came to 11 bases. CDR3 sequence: CASRGGMNTEAFF. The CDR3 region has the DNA TGTGCCAGTCGGGGCGGCATGAACACTGAAGCTTTCTTT.

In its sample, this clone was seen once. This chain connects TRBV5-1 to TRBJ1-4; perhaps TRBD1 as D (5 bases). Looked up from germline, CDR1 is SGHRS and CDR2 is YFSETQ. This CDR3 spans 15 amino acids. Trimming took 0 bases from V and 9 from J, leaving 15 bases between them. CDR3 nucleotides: TGCGCCAGCAGCTTGGAGCAGGGAATAATGAAAAAACTGTTTTTT. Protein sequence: CASSLEQGIMKKLFF.

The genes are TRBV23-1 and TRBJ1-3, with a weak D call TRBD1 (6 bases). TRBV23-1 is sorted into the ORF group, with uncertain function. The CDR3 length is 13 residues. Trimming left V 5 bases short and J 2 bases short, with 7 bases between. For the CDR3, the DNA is TGCGCCAGCAGTTGGACAGCTGGAAACACCATATATTTT. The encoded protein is CASSWTAGNTIYF.

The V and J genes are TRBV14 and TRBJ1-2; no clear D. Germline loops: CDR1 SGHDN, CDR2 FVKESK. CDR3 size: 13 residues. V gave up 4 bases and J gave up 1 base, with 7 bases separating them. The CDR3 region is CASSRRGNYGYTF. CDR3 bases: TGTGCCAGCAGCCGCCGGGGTAACTATGGCTACACCTTC.

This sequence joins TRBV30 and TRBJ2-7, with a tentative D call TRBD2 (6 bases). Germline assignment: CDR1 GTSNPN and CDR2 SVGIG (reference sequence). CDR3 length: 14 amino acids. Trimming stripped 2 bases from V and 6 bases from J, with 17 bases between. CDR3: CAWSLGRGGGEQYF. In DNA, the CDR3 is TGTGCCTGGAGTCTTGGGCGGGGAGGTGGCGAGCAGTACTTC. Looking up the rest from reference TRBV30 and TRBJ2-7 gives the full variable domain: SQTIHQWPATLVQPVGSPLSLECTVEGTSNPNLYWYRQAAGRGLQLLFYSVGIGQISSEVPQNLSASRPQDRQFILSSKKLLLSDSGFYLCAWSLGRGGGEQYFGPGTRLTVT.

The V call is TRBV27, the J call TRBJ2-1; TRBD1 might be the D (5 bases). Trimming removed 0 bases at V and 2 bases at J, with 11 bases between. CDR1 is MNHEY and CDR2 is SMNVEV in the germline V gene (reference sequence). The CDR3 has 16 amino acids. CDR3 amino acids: CASSLSTSGTYNEQFF. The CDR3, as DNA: TGTGCCAGCAGTTTATCGACGTCAGGGACCTACAATGAGCAGTTCTTC.

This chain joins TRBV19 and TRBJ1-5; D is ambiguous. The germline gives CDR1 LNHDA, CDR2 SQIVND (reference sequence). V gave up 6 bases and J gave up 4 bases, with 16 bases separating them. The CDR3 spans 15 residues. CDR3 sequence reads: CASRKWESANQPQHF. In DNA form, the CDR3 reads TGTGCCAGTAGGAAATGGGAGTCGGCGAATCAGCCCCAGCATTTT.

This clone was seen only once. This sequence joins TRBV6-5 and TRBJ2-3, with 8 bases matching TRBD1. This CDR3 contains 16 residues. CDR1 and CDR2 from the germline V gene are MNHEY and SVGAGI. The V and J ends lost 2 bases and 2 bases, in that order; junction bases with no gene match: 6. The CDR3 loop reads CASSYSQGAPTDTQYF. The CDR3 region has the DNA TGTGCCAGCAGTTACAGCCAGGGGGCCCCCACAGATACGCAGTATTTT.

In nucleotides, the CDR3 is TGTGCCATCAGTGAGTTCAGGGGAAGCGCCGGGGAGCTGTTTTTT. Protein sequence: CAISEFRGSAGELFF. The chain uses TRBV10-3 and TRBJ2-2; D perhaps matches TRBD1 (6 bases). V lost 1 base to trimming and J lost 6 bases, with 12 bases between them. Germline V CDR1 and CDR2: ENHRY, SYGVKD. The CDR3 is 15 residues long.

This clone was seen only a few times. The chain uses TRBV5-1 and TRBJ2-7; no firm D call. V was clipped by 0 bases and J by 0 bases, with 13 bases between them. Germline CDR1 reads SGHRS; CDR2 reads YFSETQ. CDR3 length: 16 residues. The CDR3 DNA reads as TGCGCCAGCAGCTTGGACGGGCAGGCCTCCTCCTACGAGCAGTACTTC. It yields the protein CASSLDGQASSYEQYF. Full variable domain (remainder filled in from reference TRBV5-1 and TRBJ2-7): KAGVTQTPRYLIKTRGQQVTLSCSPISGHRSVSWYQQTPGQGLQFLFEYFSETQRNKGNFPGRFSGRQFSNSRSEMNVSTLELGDSALYLCASSLDGQASSYEQYFGPGTRLTVT.

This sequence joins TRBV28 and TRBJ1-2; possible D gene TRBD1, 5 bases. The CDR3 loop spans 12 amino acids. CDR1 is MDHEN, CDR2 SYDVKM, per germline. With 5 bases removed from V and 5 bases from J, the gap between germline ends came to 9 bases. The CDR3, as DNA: TGTGCCAGCAGTCAGGCAGGGTATGGCTACACCTTC. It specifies CASSQAGYGYTF.

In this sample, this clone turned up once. This CDR3 is CASSHPLAGGSTYEQYF. The CDR3 DNA follows: TGTGCCAGCAGCCACCCTTTGGCAGGGGGAAGCACCTACGAGCAGTACTTC. V gene TRBV4-2 combines with J gene TRBJ2-7, with 7 bases lining up with TRBD1. Germline CDR1 reads LGHNA; CDR2 reads YNFKEQ. The CDR3 loop spans 17 amino acids. V shed 3 bases, J shed 2 bases, and the junction held 13 bases outside the gene matches.

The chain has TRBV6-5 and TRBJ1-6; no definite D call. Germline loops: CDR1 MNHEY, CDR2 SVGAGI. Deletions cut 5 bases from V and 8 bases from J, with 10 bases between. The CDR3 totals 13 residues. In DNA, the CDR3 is TGTGCCAGCAGTCTGCAGAGGGATTCACCCCTCCACTTT. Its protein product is CASSLQRDSPLHF.